The 13 T cell receptor beta chains below were found in one sample sequenced in a study of Graves' ophthalmopathy and Graves' hyperthyroidism. As the template, RNA transcripts were used to amplify TCR beta CDR3 regions. The first round was an RT-PCR with HTBI primers, and the second round was a multiplex PCR. TCRdb re-called the multiplex PCR reads through MiXCR, storing one row per CDR3 protein. The table includes 350,000 to 400,000 distinct CDR3 sequences, about 17% detected once. Material: peripheral blood. All receptors derive from a young woman with Graves' ophthalmopathy.

This clonotype was seen a few times. The chain has TRBV4-1 and TRBJ2-5; 7 nucleotides match TRBD1. V was clipped by 1 base and J by 5 bases; unmatched bases: 4. The CDR3 is 14 residues long. Per germline, CDR1 MGHRA and CDR2 YSYEKL. CDR3 residues: CASSQADRAETQYF. The CDR3 DNA reads TGCGCCAGCAGCCAAGCTGACAGGGCGGAGACCCAGTACTTC.

The table lists this clonotype with many counts. V usage is TRBV7-9 and J usage is TRBJ2-7; tentative D call: TRBD1 (6 bases). The CDR3 contains 14 residues. V was trimmed by 5 bases and J by 4 bases, leaving 15 bases between them. Germline V gene lookup returns CDR1 SEHNR and CDR2 FQNEAQ (reference sequence). CDR3 sequence: CASSLSGGTYEQYF. The CDR3 nucleotides are TGTGCCAGCAGCCTCAGTGGGGGCACGTACGAGCAGTACTTC.

This clonotype was recorded at least ten times. This rearrangement joins TRBV6-5 to TRBJ1-6; perhaps TRBD1 as D (5 bases). Trimming pared 4 bases from V and 0 bases from J, leaving 16 bases between. From germline, CDR1 is MNHEY and CDR2 SVGAGI. The CDR3 has 18 amino acids. This CDR3 is CASSSNPGRSSYNSPLHF. CDR3 nucleotides: TGTGCCAGCAGTTCCAACCCAGGGCGGAGCTCCTATAATTCACCCCTCCACTTT.

This clonotype has ten or more counts. V usage is TRBV10-3 and J usage is TRBJ2-5; D may be TRBD1 (5 bases). The length of the CDR3 is 17 residues. The germline V gene has CDR1 ENHRY and CDR2 SYGVKD. V was trimmed by 0 bases and J by 4 bases, leaving 18 bases between them. CDR3 coding DNA: TGTGCCATCAGTGAGTCTCCCCCGACAGACTTCATAGAGACCCAGTACTTC. As protein: CAISESPPTDFIETQYF.

The chain employs TRBV7-8 and TRBJ2-7, with D perhaps matching TRBD1 (5 bases). The germline V and J ends were trimmed by 6 bases and 2 bases, with 11 bases remaining between them. The CDR3 contains 13 residues. Germline lookup yields CDR1 SGHVS and CDR2 FQNEAQ. The CDR3 sequence: CASSTDTTYEQYF. The CDR3 DNA reads TGTGCCAGCAGTACGGACACCACCTACGAGCAGTACTTC.

This clonotype was observed many times. V gene TRBV7-8 combines with J gene TRBJ2-2; no clear D. This CDR3 has 14 residues. V lost 0 bases and J 4 bases, leaving 6 bases between the germline ends. Germline V gene data show CDR1 as SGHVS and CDR2 as FQNEAQ. CDR3 nucleotide sequence: TGTGCCAGCAGCTTAGCGCATCTCACCGGGGAGCTGTTTTTT. Translated: CASSLAHLTGELFF.

This clonotype was detected ten times or more. Written as DNA, the CDR3 is TGCAGCGTTGCGACTAGCGGGAAGGTCACCGGGGAGCTGTTTTTT. It encodes CSVATSGKVTGELFF. The chain carries TRBV29-1 and TRBJ2-2; 11 bases map to TRBD2. Trimming at V came to 4 bases and at J to 4 bases, leaving 5 bases not matched to a gene. Looked up from germline, CDR1 is SQVTM and CDR2 is ANQGSEA. This CDR3 contains 15 residues.

V is TRBV27 and J is TRBJ2-7; no firm D call. V lost 0 bases, J lost 1 base, and 13 bases lay in between. The CDR3 covers 16 residues. Germline V gene data show CDR1 as MNHEY and CDR2 as SMNVEV (reference sequence). Written as DNA, the CDR3 is TGTGCCAGCAGTTTATCGTTAACTTCCTATTCCTACGAGCAGTACTTC. Translation: CASSLSLTSYSYEQYF.

This clonotype was observed many times. V usage is TRBV7-9 and J usage is TRBJ2-7; D remains ambiguous. V lost 8 bases to trimming and J lost 5 bases, with 13 bases between them. The germline gives CDR1 SEHNR, CDR2 FQNEAQ (reference sequence). The CDR3 covers 12 residues. The CDR3 protein is CASVGRLDEQYF. The CDR3 bases are TGTGCCAGCGTGGGCAGGCTGGACGAGCAGTACTTC.

The J gene is TRBJ1-1, the V gene TRBV6-5; a weak D match, TRBD1 (6 bases). CDR1 is MNHEY and CDR2 is SVGAGI in the germline V gene. CDR3 length: 14 residues. The V end lost 2 bases, the J end lost 4 bases, and 11 bases lay between the germline ends. The chain's CDR3 is CASSYDRRGTEAFF. CDR3 bases: TGTGCCAGCAGTTACGACAGGAGAGGCACTGAAGCTTTCTTT.

Many counts were recorded for this clonotype. The limits of the CDR3 on the DNA are not certain, so only TCRdb's listed CDR3 is given. This chain uses TRBV27 with TRBJ2-2; the D call of TRBD2 is as the table states it, not checked on the DNA. Germline-derived CDR1 and CDR2 are MNHEY and SMNVEV (reference sequence). The CDR3 is made up of 16 amino acids, end residues included. The CDR3 sequence is CASSLRRTASPGSCFF.

Notes on this clonotype: One junction end disagrees with the germline gene, perhaps due to a read error. Here the CDR3 DNA reads TGCAGTGCTGGAGATCCCCAGGGGGCTTCTAACTATGGCTACACCTTC. Amino acids: CSAGDPQGASNYGYTF. This chain links TRBV20-1 with TRBJ1-2; TRBD1 agrees at 8 bases. Germline CDR1 is DFQATT and CDR2 is SNEGSKA (reference sequence). The CDR3 is 16 amino acids.

Only a few counts were recorded for this clonotype. V usage is TRBV3-1 and J usage is TRBJ1-1; D is unclear. This CDR3 spans 15 amino acids. CDR1 and CDR2 (germline): LGHDT, YNNKEL (reference sequence). The V gene lost 0 bases and the J gene lost 5 bases, with 13 bases spanning the gap. The CDR3 DNA reads as TGTGCCAGCAGCCAAGAGGTTTCGGGTGAGACTGAAGCTTTCTTT. This codes for CASSQEVSGETEAFF.